A selection of T cell receptor beta chains follows, all from one sample in a study of T cell changes during pregnancy in multiple sclerosis. The protocol was immunoSEQ multiplex PCR, while the TCRdb copy is restricted to in-frame clones and leaves out a portion. The table has roughly 57,000 clones, approximately 94% seen once. The sequences come from CD8+ T cells from peripheral blood mononuclear cells, collected after pregnancy. Receptors were obtained from a female donor with multiple sclerosis, enrolled in a pregnancy study. The CDR3 runs from the conserved cysteine through the conserved F or W. Each record gives: CDR3 protein, CDR3 DNA, D gene, J gene, V gene, clone size. The D gene is left open where the match is weak. The listing skips clone size in some rows; elsewhere it reads once, few, many or a size class.

cdr3_aa: CASSILLGQARNYGYTF
cdr3_nt: TGTGCCAGTAGTATACTCCTCGGACAGGCAAGAAACTATGGCTACACCTTC
d_call: TRBD1
j_call: TRBJ1-2
v_call: TRBV19
clone_size: .

cdr3_aa: CSVPGQGGGYTF
cdr3_nt: TGCAGCGTCCCGGGACAGGGGGGGGGCTACACCTTC
d_call: TRBD1
j_call: TRBJ1-2
v_call: TRBV29-1
clone_size: .

cdr3_aa: CASSIVAGMVDNEQFF
cdr3_nt: TGTGCCAGTAGTATTGTGGCAGGGATGGTAGACAATGAGCAGTTCTTC
d_call: .
j_call: TRBJ2-1
v_call: TRBV19
clone_size: .

cdr3_aa: CASSLGQPGNTIYF
cdr3_nt: TGTGCCAGCAGCCTCGGACAGCCTGGAAACACCATATATTTT
d_call: .
j_call: TRBJ1-3
v_call: TRBV5-5
clone_size: .

cdr3_aa: CASSLRQVPYNEQFF
cdr3_nt: TGTGCCAGCAGTTTACGACAGGTTCCATACAATGAGCAGTTCTTC
d_call: .
j_call: TRBJ2-1
v_call: TRBV6-1
clone_size: once

cdr3_aa: CASSGASNYGYTF
cdr3_nt: TGTGCCAGCAGTGGGGCTTCTAACTATGGCTACACCTTC
d_call: .
j_call: TRBJ1-2
v_call: TRBV27
clone_size: .

cdr3_aa: CASTLGQGLAEAFF
cdr3_nt: TGTGCCAGTACCCTAGGCCAGGGGTTGGCTGAAGCTTTCTTT
d_call: .
j_call: TRBJ1-1
v_call: TRBV19
clone_size: .

cdr3_aa: CAWSLAGDLDTQYF
cdr3_nt: TGTGCCTGGAGTCTAGCGGGAGATCTAGATACGCAGTATTTT
d_call: TRBD2
j_call: TRBJ2-3
v_call: TRBV30
clone_size: .

cdr3_aa: CASSPAVIGGEDYEQYF
cdr3_nt: TGTGCCAGCAGTCCGGCCGTCATCGGAGGGGAAGATTACGAGCAGTACTTC
d_call: .
j_call: TRBJ2-7
v_call: TRBV27
clone_size: .

cdr3_aa: CSVEDPRDRNYNEQFF
cdr3_nt: TGCAGCGTTGAAGACCCCCGGGACAGGAACTACAATGAGCAGTTCTTC
d_call: TRBD1
j_call: TRBJ2-1
v_call: TRBV29-1
clone_size: once

cdr3_aa: CASSIGGDEQFF
cdr3_nt: TGTGCCAGTAGTATAGGCGGAGATGAGCAGTTCTTC
d_call: .
j_call: TRBJ2-1
v_call: TRBV19
clone_size: .